Following are 23 T cell receptor beta chains from one sample sequenced in a study of shared T cell receptors in the human thymus. Sequencing used immunoSEQ multiplex PCR; TCRdb keeps in-frame clones, though not all of them. The repertoire holds hundreds of thousands of clones, with more than 75% as singletons. These data were also reused for a study on human thymus T cells.

What was sequenced was thymocytes. These receptors all come from a boy under three years old with a congenital heart defect.

The V and J genes are TRBV28 and TRBJ2-1; a weak D match, TRBD2 (5 bases). Trimming removed 6 bases from V and 7 bases from J, with 10 bases in between. The germline V gene has CDR1 MDHEN and CDR2 SYDVKM. This CDR3 is 12 amino acids long. This CDR3 reads CASSPGGNEQFF. DNA for the CDR3: TGTGCCAGCAGCCCCGGAGGAAATGAGCAGTTCTTC.

V usage is TRBV28 and J usage is TRBJ2-7; tentative D call: TRBD1 (6 bases). This CDR3 comprises 16 residues. Germline V gene sequence: CDR1 MDHEN, CDR2 SYDVKM. Between the trimmed V and J ends, which lost 7 bases and 0 bases, there was a span of 19 bases. The CDR3, as DNA: TGTGCCAGCAACCCGGGGACATCCTTTAACTCCTACGAGCAGTACTTC. This codes for CASNPGTSFNSYEQYF.

The chain joins TRBV4-3 to TRBJ2-7, with TRBD1 matching over 8 bases. V gave up 0 bases and J gave up 3 bases; unmatched junction bases: 7. Germline lookup yields CDR1 LGHNA and CDR2 YSLEER. The length of the CDR3 is 16 residues. CDR3 nucleotides: TGCGCCAGCAGCCAAGAAATGAGAGACAGGGGCTACGAGCAGTACTTC. Its protein product is CASSQEMRDRGYEQYF.

The CDR3 sequence: CASSVVGLAAYNEQFF. CDR3 nucleotide sequence: TGTGCCAGCAGTGTGGTTGGCCTAGCGGCTTACAATGAGCAGTTCTTC. This chain links TRBV2 with TRBJ2-1, with TRBD2 matching over 7 bases. V lost 4 bases to trimming and J lost 4 bases; unmatched junction nucleotides: 10. Germline CDR1 and CDR2: SNHLY and FYNNEI. This CDR3 is built from 16 residues.

The rearrangement links TRBV11-2 to TRBJ2-7; 12 bases agree with TRBD2. There are 18 residues in the CDR3. J gave up 1 base and V 2 bases, and 9 bases lay outside the gene matches. CDR1 and CDR2 from the germline V gene are SGHAT and FQNNGV. The CDR3 here is CASSLFGLAGTKSYEQYF. For the CDR3, the DNA is TGTGCCAGCAGCTTATTTGGACTAGCGGGAACTAAATCCTACGAGCAGTACTTC.

This clone was recorded a few times. The chain employs TRBV18 and TRBJ2-5; tentative D call: TRBD1 (5 bases). This CDR3 is built from 16 residues. V lost 6 bases, J lost 7 bases, and 24 bases lay in between. CDR1 KGHSH and CDR2 LQKENI come from the germline V gene. The CDR3, as DNA: TGTGCCAGCTCCACCGGGCCAGGGATGCCAATGGGGACCCAGTACTTC. Translating it yields CASSTGPGMPMGTQYF. Full variable domain (remainder filled in from reference TRBV18 and TRBJ2-5): NAGVMQNPRHLVRRRGQEARLRCSPMKGHSHVYWYRQLPEEGLKFMVYLQKENIIDESGMPKERFSAEFPKEGPSILRIQQVVRGDSAAYFCASSTGPGMPMGTQYFGPGTRLLVL.

J is TRBJ2-5 and V is TRBV28; 7 nucleotides line up with TRBD2. The CDR3 is 16 amino acids. V shed 6 bases and J 0 bases; nucleotides not matched to a gene: 10. Germline-derived CDR1 and CDR2 are MDHEN and SYDVKM. CDR3 in amino acids: CASRRTRRNYQETQYF. As DNA, the CDR3 is TGTGCCAGCAGGCGGACTAGACGAAACTACCAAGAGACCCAGTACTTC.

The rearrangement uses TRBV30 and TRBJ2-1; the match to TRBD2 covers 13 bases. CDR1 and CDR2 from the germline V gene are GTSNPN and SVGIG (reference sequence). The CDR3 runs to 16 residues. V trimming: 3 bases; J trimming: 8 bases; junction bases outside the gene matches: 10. CDR3 coding DNA: TGTGCCTGGAGGTGGACTAGCGGGGGCATTAGGGATGAGCAGTTCTTC. Protein product: CAWRWTSGGIRDEQFF.

The chain recombines TRBV4-3 with TRBJ2-5, with D possibly TRBD2 on 7 matching bases. Germline CDR1 reads LGHNA; CDR2 reads YSLEER. The CDR3 runs 18 residues. Trimming cost V 6 bases and J 4 bases, with 27 bases left between them. DNA of the CDR3: TGCGCCAGCAGTATGACCCGTGGGGGGAGGGGGATTGGAGAGACCCAGTACTTC. This translates into CASSMTRGGRGIGETQYF.

The chain uses TRBV29-1 and TRBJ2-5, with 10 nucleotides matching TRBD1. This CDR3 is 13 amino acids long. V was pared by 6 bases and J by 3 bases, with 4 bases of the junction left unmatched. The germline V gene encodes CDR1 SQVTM and CDR2 ANQGSEA. CDR3 loop: CSVGTGEKETQYF. The CDR3 DNA follows: TGCAGCGTCGGGACAGGGGAAAAAGAGACCCAGTACTTC.

The gene calls are TRBV14 and TRBJ2-3; a possible D gene is TRBD2 (6 bases). The length of the CDR3 is 15 residues. Between the trimmed V and J ends, which lost 6 bases and 2 bases, there was a span of 15 bases. In germline, CDR1 is SGHDN, CDR2 FVKESK. This chain's CDR3 is CASSSGQNLTDTQYF. The DNA for the CDR3 is TGTGCCAGCAGTAGCGGCCAAAATCTCACAGATACGCAGTATTTT.

The chain couples TRBV4-3 to TRBJ1-5, with unresolved D. The length of the CDR3 is 16 residues. The germline CDR1 and CDR2 sequences are LGHNA and YSLEER. V was clipped by 1 base and J by 4 bases, with 14 bases between them. CDR3 DNA sequence: TGCGCCAGCAGCCAAGGCTACTCCGCGGGTAATCAGCCCCAGCATTTT. Protein sequence: CASSQGYSAGNQPQHF.

The chain combines TRBV10-1 with TRBJ2-3, with D possibly TRBD1 on 6 matching bases. There are 19 residues in the CDR3. In germline, CDR1 is WNHNN, CDR2 SYGVQD (reference sequence). V lost 4 bases and J 5 bases, leaving 28 bases between the germline ends. The CDR3 DNA reads as TGCGCCAGCAGTGGGGGGATTAATCAAAACAGGGCGTTTCTAGATACGCAGTATTTT. This gives the protein CASSGGINQNRAFLDTQYF.

The V call is TRBV20-1, the J call TRBJ2-3; no definite D call. Germline loops: CDR1 DFQATT, CDR2 SNEGSKA (reference sequence). V was shortened by 8 bases and J by 4 bases, with 10 bases between the two germline ends. The CDR3 totals 11 residues. Here the CDR3 reads CSSELADTQYF. CDR3 nucleotide sequence: TGCAGTTCCGAACTGGCAGATACGCAGTATTTT.

This clone was detected once. The rearrangement links TRBV6-1 to TRBJ1-2, with 7 bases matching TRBD1. Germline CDR1 reads MNHNS; CDR2 reads SASEGT. The CDR3 sequence is 13 residues long. V lost 4 bases and J lost 12; bases outside the gene matches: 11. CDR3 residues: CASSATFRDRHTF. The CDR3 nucleotides are TGTGCCAGCAGTGCCACCTTCCGGGACAGACACACCTTC.

The V call is TRBV6-6, the J call TRBJ2-2; D remains unclear. Germline V lookup: CDR1 MNHNY, CDR2 SVGAGI (reference sequence). V was clipped by 8 bases and J by 0 bases, with 13 bases between them. The CDR3 is 15 residues long. The CDR3 coding sequence is TGTGCCAGCGCCCTGACATTCGCGAACACCGGGGAGCTGTTTTTT. It is translated as CASALTFANTGELFF.

This clone was counted a single time. The chain links TRBV10-2 to TRBJ1-5, with D possibly TRBD1 on 5 matching bases. The CDR3 is 18 residues long. From germline, CDR1 is WSHSY and CDR2 SAAADI. Deletions cut 3 bases from V and 1 base from J, with 19 bases between. CDR3 amino acids: CASSEGFGQGPSNQPQHF. The CDR3 coding sequence is TGCGCCAGCAGTGAAGGATTCGGGCAGGGCCCGAGCAATCAGCCCCAGCATTTT.

The genes are TRBV7-9 and TRBJ2-1; D perhaps matches TRBD2 (5 bases). This CDR3 has 14 residues. V lost 3 bases, J lost 2 bases, and 8 bases lay in between. Germline V CDR1 and CDR2: SEHNR, FQNEAQ (reference sequence). The CDR3, as DNA: TGTGCCAGCAGCTTGGACTGTCCCTACAATGAGCAGTTCTTC. Translated, it gives CASSLDCPYNEQFF.

The V and J genes are TRBV4-1 and TRBJ2-3, with 7 bases that match TRBD2. J was trimmed by 1 base and V by 2 bases; bases with no gene match: 6. This CDR3 has 16 residues. Germline loops: CDR1 MGHRA, CDR2 YSYEKL. The CDR3 spells CASSQTPGGGTDTQYF. CDR3 sequence (DNA): TGCGCCAGCAGCCAAACCCCGGGGGGAGGCACAGATACGCAGTATTTT.

The rearrangement links TRBV27 to TRBJ2-6, with 9 nucleotides matching TRBD1. V trimming: 5 bases; J trimming: 3 bases; junction bases outside the gene matches: 8. The germline V gene encodes CDR1 MNHEY and CDR2 SMNVEV (reference sequence). The CDR3 totals 17 residues. In DNA, the CDR3 is TGTGCCAGCAGTGGGACAGGGTGGGTATTTGGGGCCAACGTCCTGACTTTC. This translates into CASSGTGWVFGANVLTF.

This rearrangement joins TRBV6-1 to TRBJ2-1; D perhaps matches TRBD2 (5 bases). CDR1 and CDR2 from the germline V gene are MNHNS and SASEGT. This CDR3 contains 15 residues. Trimming cost V 0 bases and J 5 bases, with 11 bases left between them. This CDR3 reads CASSEAGAADNEQFF. DNA of the CDR3: TGTGCCAGCAGTGAAGCGGGAGCCGCCGACAATGAGCAGTTCTTC.

J is TRBJ2-7 and V is TRBV27; D is perhaps TRBD2 (6 bases). The germline V and J ends were trimmed by 2 bases and 0 bases, with 11 bases remaining between them. The length of the CDR3 is 15 residues. From germline, CDR1 is MNHEY and CDR2 SMNVEV (reference sequence). CDR3 sequence (DNA): TGTGCCAGCAGTTTAGAGGCGGGACCCTCCTACGAGCAGTACTTC. Amino acids: CASSLEAGPSYEQYF.

This clone was recorded once. The rearrangement links TRBV4-3 to TRBJ2-7, with 12 bases that match TRBD2. This CDR3 is built from 16 residues. V lost 0 bases, J lost 4 bases, and 4 bases stayed unmatched. Germline CDR1 LGHNA, CDR2 YSLEER. The CDR3 sequence is CASSQDKTSGGYEQYF. The CDR3 DNA reads TGCGCCAGCAGCCAAGATAAAACTAGCGGGGGGTACGAGCAGTACTTC.